This T cell receptor beta chain was found in a study of beta chain features in type 1 diabetes. Study overall: Patients looked much like healthy donors when it came to age, gender and cell yields.

Notes on the study in general: Reduced insertions and increased deletions marked VDJ junctions in type 1 diabetes patients.

cDNA synthesis used the whole RNA isolate, giving expressed TCRB sequences. TCRdb's copy holds only in-frame clones and misses some; the assay was immunoSEQ multiplex PCR. Seen here are about 320,000 clones, less than 15% observed once, and the top ten hold over 5%. The CDR3 is 13 residues long. CDR1 and CDR2 (germline): LGHNA, YSLEER. V was cut by 5 bases and J by 0 bases, with 7 bases left in between. This clone came up a few times. Its matching antigen is unknown. Material for sequencing was central memory CD4+ T cells from blood. The source is a young man in good health. The V gene is TRBV4-3, the J gene TRBJ1-1; D is uncertain. As DNA, the CDR3 is TGCGCCAGCAGCTTCCAAGTGAACACTGAAGCTTTCTTT. Translating it yields CASSFQVNTEAFF.